This T cell receptor beta chain came from a study of T-cell memory formation after mild COVID-19. For the study at large: Clusters of TCRs were largely donor specific. Study-level findings and limits: Whereas later expanders leaned CD4+, clones contracting day 15 to 85 showed a balanced CD4/CD8 makeup.

TCR alpha and TCR beta cDNA libraries with sample barcodes and UMIs came from 5'RACE using constant-segment primers. Each CDR3 protein gets one entry after TCRdb re-called the 5' RACE reads with MiXCR. The sample has some 210,000 distinct CDR3 sequences, around 26% seen once. With regard to this clonotype: Its antigen is currently unknown.

Sample: PBMCs or a T cell subset sorted from them (not recorded which). The receptor's source is an adult woman who had mild COVID-19 (a few samples of this study predate the infection). Cell type and time point are not known.

In DNA form, the CDR3 reads TGTGCCAGCAGCGTTTCCGGAAAAGAGACCCAGTACTTC. Protein product: CASSVSGKETQYF. The genes are TRBV9 and TRBJ2-5; D ambiguous. V was clipped by 2 bases and J by 3 bases, with 8 bases between them. This CDR3 region has 13 residues. From germline, CDR1 is SGDLS and CDR2 YYNGEE.